A selection of T cell receptor beta chains follows, all from one sample in a study of shared T cell receptors in the human thymus. Sequenced by immunoSEQ multiplex PCR; TCRdb stores in-frame clones only, minus some. The sample holds 720,000 or so clones, 70% to 90% seen once. These data also featured in a second study, about human thymus T cells.

Sequencing was carried out using thymocytes. These receptors were collected from a girl under three years old with a congenital heart defect. Each CDR3 is given with its conserved first and last residue. D genes are given only for firm matches. For some rows the clone size is stated as once, few or many, or as a class when expanded; others skip it.

>14|.|TRBD1|TRBV19|TRBJ1-2
TGTGCCAGTAGTACCGGACAGGGCCTCGATGGCTACACCTTC
CASSTGQGLDGYTF
>15|.|.|TRBV5-4|TRBJ1-1
TGTGCCAGCAGCCCAGCAATGAAACTGGGCAGACCGGCTTTCTTT
CASSPAMKLGRPAFF
>14|.|.|TRBV30|TRBJ2-3
TGTGCCTGGAGTGACGGAGGAAACACAGATACGCAGTATTTT
CAWSDGGNTDTQYF
>15|few|TRBD1|TRBV6-6|TRBJ2-5
TGTGCCAGCAGTTACACTCAGGGGGCCCAAGAGACCCAGTACTTC
CASSYTQGAQETQYF
>14|.|TRBD1|TRBV7-6|TRBJ2-7
TGTGCCAGCAGCTTAGCTTGGGACAGAAACGAGCAGTACTTC
CASSLAWDRNEQYF
>13|.|.|TRBV6-6|TRBJ1-2
TGTGCCAGCAGTTCACAGGGTTTGGATGGCTACACCTTT
CASSSQGLDGYTF
>17|.|TRBD1|TRBV5-1|TRBJ1-2
TGCGCCAGCAGCTTATACCCCAGGGGGGAAGTTGTCCATGGCTACACCTTC
CASSLYPRGEVVHGYTF
>15|.|.|TRBV7-9|TRBJ1-2
TGTGCCAGCAGCCGACTCACAGGGCTCCTCTATGGCTACACCTTC
CASSRLTGLLYGYTF
>14|.|.|TRBV15|TRBJ1-1
TGTGCCACCAAGGCAGGGAGGATCAACACTGAAGCTTTCTTT
CATKAGRINTEAFF
>16|.|TRBD1|TRBV5-1|TRBJ1-2
TGCGCCAGCAGCCCCGGGACAGGGGATGGAAAATATGGCTACACCTTC
CASSPGTGDGKYGYTF
>15|.|TRBD2|TRBV7-2|TRBJ2-1
TGTGCCAGCAGCTTGCGGGGGGCGGGGTACAATGAGCAGTTCTTC
CASSLRGAGYNEQFF
>17|.|.|TRBV5-1|TRBJ2-3
TGCGCCAGCAGCTGGGCGCCCGGCGGAAAGCGGGCAGATACGCAGTATTTT
CASSWAPGGKRADTQYF
>15|.|TRBD1|TRBV6-5|TRBJ1-5
TGTGCCAGCAGTTACGTTCAGGGGGATAATCAGCCCCAGCATTTT
CASSYVQGDNQPQHF
>15|.|TRBD1|TRBV5-8|TRBJ2-3
TGTGCCAGCAGCTTTTGGGGACAGGAGGTAGATACGCAGTATTTT
CASSFWGQEVDTQYF
>22|.|.|TRBV14|TRBJ1-1
TGTGCCAGCAGCCAAGATCGCAGTCCGGTGGAAGTCAGGGCAATCCTGAACACTGAAGCTTTCTTT
CASSQDRSPVEVRAILNTEAFF
>15|.|.|TRBV7-2|TRBJ1-1
TGTGCCAGCAGCTTGGCGACGCGGATGAACACTGAAGCTTTCTTT
CASSLATRMNTEAFF
>15|.|.|TRBV5-1|TRBJ1-2
TGCGCCAGCATAACTACAGGGTCTGCTAACTATGGCTACACCTTC
CASITTGSANYGYTF
>14|.|.|TRBV11-2|TRBJ1-6
TGTGCCAGCAGCTCGTCTGACTGTAATTCACCCCTCCACTTT
CASSSSDCNSPLHF
>15|.|.|TRBV18|TRBJ2-5
TGTGCCAGCTCACCCGAGTCCAGGCTACAGGAGACCCAGTACTTC
CASSPESRLQETQYF
>16|few|.|TRBV6-4|TRBJ2-3
TGTGCCAGCAGTGACTTGGGCGGGCGGGACACAGATACGCAGTATTTT
CASSDLGGRDTDTQYF
>17|.|TRBD1|TRBV19|TRBJ2-5
TGTGCCAGTAGTATATTGGGAACGCGACAGGGGGCCGGGACCCAGTACTTC
CASSILGTRQGAGTQYF
>14|.|TRBD1|TRBV4-1|TRBJ1-1
TGCGCCGTCCCAGGGGGCAGGGGGAACACTGAAGCTTTCTTT
CAVPGGRGNTEAFF
>18|few|TRBD1|TRBV7-9|TRBJ1-4
TGTGCCAGCAGCTCCCATCCCCAGGGGGTCGGGGCGAATGAAAAACTGTTTTTT
CASSSHPQGVGANEKLFF
>13|.|TRBD1|TRBV2|TRBJ1-2
TGTGCCAGCAGTTCCGACAGGGACTATGGCTACACCTTC
CASSSDRDYGYTF
>15|few|TRBD1|TRBV28|TRBJ1-3
TGTGCCAGCAGCCCAGGGGGCAACTCTGGAAACACCATATATTTT
CASSPGGNSGNTIYF
>15|.|TRBD1|TRBV6-5|TRBJ1-1
TGTGCCAGCAGTAGAGACGGGACAGAGTCCACTGAAGCTTTCTTT
CASSRDGTESTEAFF
>12|.|.|TRBV25-1|TRBJ1-2
TGTGCCAGCAGTGAAGTCGGCTATGGCTACACCTTC
CASSEVGYGYTF
>15|.|TRBD1|TRBV27|TRBJ1-6
TGTGACAGCAGTAACCTTGGGACAGGGAATTCACCCCTCCACTTT
CDSSNLGTGNSPLHF
>14|.|TRBD1|TRBV7-2|TRBJ1-6
TGTGCCAGCAGCTTCGGACAGGGAGGTTCACCCCTCCACTTT
CASSFGQGGSPLHF
>16|.|TRBD1|TRBV2|TRBJ2-3
TGTGCCAGCACCGGGACAGTGAGAAGAGGAATAGATACGCAGTATTTT
CASTGTVRRGIDTQYF
>16|.|TRBD1|TRBV2|TRBJ1-4
TGTGCCAGCAGTGATAACAGGGGGATAACTAATGAAAAACTGTTTTTT
CASSDNRGITNEKLFF
>18|few|TRBD2|TRBV7-8|TRBJ2-3
TGTGCCAGCAGCGCTAGGACTAGCGGGGGGCCTAGCACAGATACGCAGTATTTT
CASSARTSGGPSTDTQYF
>14|.|TRBD1|TRBV6-5|TRBJ1-2
TGTGCCAGCAAGCGGGGACCAGGGGGCCTTGGCTACACCTTC
CASKRGPGGLGYTF
>13|.|.|TRBV2|TRBJ1-5
TGTGCCTCTCGCGAGGGAGTCAATCAGCCCCAGCATTTT
CASREGVNQPQHF
>16|.|TRBD2|TRBV7-2|TRBJ2-1
TGTGCCAGCAGCTTACCACTAGCGGGGCATTACAATGAGCAGTTCTTC
CASSLPLAGHYNEQFF
>16|.|TRBD1|TRBV30|TRBJ1-1
TGTGCCTGGACCGGAGAAGCAGGGACAGGGAACACTGAAGCTTTCTTT
CAWTGEAGTGNTEAFF
>15|.|.|TRBV2|TRBJ2-1
TGTGCCAGCAGTGTGTTCGAGCGGGTCTTCAATGAGCAGTTCTTC
CASSVFERVFNEQFF
>13|.|.|TRBV7-8|TRBJ1-1
TGTGCCAGCAGCTTAGAGCGATCGAGTGAAGCTTTCTTT
CASSLERSSEAFF